A single sample is the source of the 5 T cell receptor beta chains below, sequenced in a study of high-grade serous ovarian cancer treatment subgroups. Tumor samples were taken before definitive surgery or chemotherapy. Sequencing was performed with immunoSEQ multiplex PCR; in TCRdb, only in-frame clones are kept and a portion is missing. The table records some 27,000 clones, 80% to 90% of them present only once. Sequenced sample: tumor tissue. These receptors all come from a human donor with high-grade serous ovarian cancer.

This clone was seen a handful of times. This rearrangement joins TRBV30 to TRBJ2-7, with TRBD2 identical over 7 bases. Germline assignment: CDR1 GTSNPN and CDR2 SVGIG (reference sequence). With V trimmed by 0 bases and J by 0 bases, 2 bases remained unmatched. The CDR3 is 14 amino acids. The CDR3 region is CAWSVGGTSYEQYF. Written as DNA, the CDR3 is TGTGCCTGGAGTGTGGGAGGGACCTCCTACGAGCAGTACTTC.

J is TRBJ2-1 and V is TRBV5-1; TRBD2 agrees at 9 bases. The CDR3 totals 16 residues. V shed 3 bases, J shed 4 bases, and the junction held 8 bases outside the gene matches. CDR1 and CDR2 (germline): SGHRS, YFSETQ. The CDR3 nucleotides are TGCGCCAGCAGCTCTTCCTCCGGACTAGCGTACAATGAGCAGTTCTTC. Amino acids: CASSSSSGLAYNEQFF.

The rearrangement uses TRBV6-5 and TRBJ2-5, with 9 nucleotides matching TRBD1. The CDR3 is made up of 14 amino acids. Looked up from germline, CDR1 is MNHEY and CDR2 is SVGAGI. The ends lost 6 bases at V and 11 bases at J; junction bases unmatched: 13. Here the CDR3 reads CASRSDRGSQEQYF. DNA for the CDR3: TGTGCCAGCAGGTCGGACAGGGGAAGTCAGGAGCAGTACTTC.

This CDR3 is CASSLEFASLYGYTF. The DNA for the CDR3 is TGTGCCAGCAGCTTAGAGTTTGCCAGTCTCTATGGCTACACCTTC. J is TRBJ1-2 and V is TRBV7-2, with no clear D. V lost 1 base, J lost 4 bases, and 13 bases lay in between. CDR3 length: 15 residues. Germline values: CDR1 SGHTA, CDR2 FQGNSA.

The rearrangement links TRBV7-9 to TRBJ2-7; D call uncertain. The CDR3 covers 14 residues. Looked up from germline, CDR1 is SEHNR and CDR2 is FQNEAQ (reference sequence). V lost 1 base and J lost 5, with 12 bases in between. The CDR3 reads CASSLDGGLHEQYF. The DNA of the CDR3 is TGTGCCAGCAGCTTAGACGGTGGTCTCCACGAGCAGTACTTC.